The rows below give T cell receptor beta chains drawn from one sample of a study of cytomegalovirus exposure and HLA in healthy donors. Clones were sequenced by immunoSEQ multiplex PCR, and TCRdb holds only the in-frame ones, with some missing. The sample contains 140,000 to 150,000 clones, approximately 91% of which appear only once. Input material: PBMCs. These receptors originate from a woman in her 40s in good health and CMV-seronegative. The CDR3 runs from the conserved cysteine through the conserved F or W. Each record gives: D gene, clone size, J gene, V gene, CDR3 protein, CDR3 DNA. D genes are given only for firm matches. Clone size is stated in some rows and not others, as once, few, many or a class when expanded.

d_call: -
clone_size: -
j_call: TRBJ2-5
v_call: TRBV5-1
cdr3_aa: CASTQGTQETQYF
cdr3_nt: TGCGCCAGCACTCAGGGGACACAAGAGACCCAGTACTTC

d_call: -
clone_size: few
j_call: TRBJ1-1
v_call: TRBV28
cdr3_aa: CASTPSAGSMNTEAFF
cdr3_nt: TGTGCCAGCACCCCATCAGCAGGCTCAATGAACACTGAAGCTTTCTTT

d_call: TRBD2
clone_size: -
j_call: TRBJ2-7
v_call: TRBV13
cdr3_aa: CASRMGTGGLPYEQYF
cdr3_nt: TGTGCCAGCAGGATGGGAACGGGAGGGTTGCCCTACGAGCAGTACTTC

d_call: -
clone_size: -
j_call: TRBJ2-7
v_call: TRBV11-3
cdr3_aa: CASSPSGLLSYEQYF
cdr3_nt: TGTGCCAGCAGCCCCAGCGGGCTACTCTCCTACGAGCAGTACTTC

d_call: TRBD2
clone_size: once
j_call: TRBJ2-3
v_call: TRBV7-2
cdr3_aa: CASSSLAGGHTQYF
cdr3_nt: TGTGCCAGCAGCTCCCTAGCGGGGGGGCATACGCAGTATTTT

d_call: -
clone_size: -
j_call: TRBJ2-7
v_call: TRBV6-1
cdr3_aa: CASSEVGEQYF
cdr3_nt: TGTGCCAGCAGTGAAGTGGGCGAGCAGTACTTC

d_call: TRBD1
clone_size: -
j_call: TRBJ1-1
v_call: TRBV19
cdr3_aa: CASSIGQGNEAFF
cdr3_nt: TGTGCCAGTAGTATCGGACAGGGCAATGAAGCTTTCTTT

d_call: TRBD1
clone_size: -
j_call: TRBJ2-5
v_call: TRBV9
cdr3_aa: CASNLGGEETQYF
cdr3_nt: TGTGCCAGCAACCTAGGGGGCGAAGAGACCCAGTACTTC

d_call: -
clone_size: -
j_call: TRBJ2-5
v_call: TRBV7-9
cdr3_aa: CASSLTGSGQETQYF
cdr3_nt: TGTGCCAGCAGCTTAACGGGGAGCGGGCAAGAGACCCAGTACTTC

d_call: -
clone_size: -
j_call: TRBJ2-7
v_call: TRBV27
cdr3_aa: CASSLIPSAPYEQYF
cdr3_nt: TGTGCCAGCAGTTTAATCCCTAGCGCACCCTACGAGCAGTACTTC

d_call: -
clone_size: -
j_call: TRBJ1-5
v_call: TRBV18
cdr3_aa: CASSPWQGNQPQHF
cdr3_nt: TGTGCCAGCTCACCTTGGCAGGGTAATCAGCCCCAGCATTTT

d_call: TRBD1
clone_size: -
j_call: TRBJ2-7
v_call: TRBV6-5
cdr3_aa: CATAGQDPYEQYF
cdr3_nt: TGTGCCACCGCGGGACAGGATCCCTACGAGCAGTACTTC

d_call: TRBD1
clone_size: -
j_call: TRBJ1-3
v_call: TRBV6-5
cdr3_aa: CASSYGDRGGNTIYF
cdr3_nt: TGTGCCAGCAGTTACGGGGACAGGGGGGGAAACACCATATATTTT

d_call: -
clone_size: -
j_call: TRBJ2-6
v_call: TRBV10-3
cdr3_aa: CAISESNRGSGANVLTF
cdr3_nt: TGTGCCATCAGTGAGTCCAATCGGGGATCTGGGGCCAACGTCCTGACTTTC